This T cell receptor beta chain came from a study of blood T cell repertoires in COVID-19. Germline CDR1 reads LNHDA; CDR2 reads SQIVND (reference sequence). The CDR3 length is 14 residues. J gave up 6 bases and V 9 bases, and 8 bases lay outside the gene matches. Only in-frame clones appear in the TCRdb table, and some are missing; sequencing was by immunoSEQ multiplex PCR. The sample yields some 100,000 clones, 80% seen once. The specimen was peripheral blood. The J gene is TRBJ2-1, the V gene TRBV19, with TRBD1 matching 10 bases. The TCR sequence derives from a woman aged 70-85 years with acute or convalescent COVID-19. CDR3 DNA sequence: TGTGCCAGCGAGGACAGGGGGGTAAGCAATGAGCAGTTCTTC. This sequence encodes CASEDRGVSNEQFF.